In this sample, the clone carrying this TCR beta chain turned up a few times. Its cognate antigen is unknown. The data derive from a study of early T cells in non-severe SARS-CoV-2 infection. Study as a whole: Unpaired chains resulted from sequencing bulk RNA of unsorted whole blood.

Individually, cDNA molecules had unique molecular identifiers attached to them. One entry per CDR3 protein results from TCRdb running MiXCR on the 5' RACE reads. The table has approximately 77,000 distinct CDR3 sequences, approximately 12% seen once. General study results and limits: Matches to VDJdb favored anti-spike CD8 responses and missed private and CD4 specificities.

Material: whole blood. The TCR comes from an adult who was a healthcare worker with PCR-confirmed SARS-CoV-2 infection or an uninfected control (not recorded which).

CDR3 nucleotides: TGTGCCATAAACCGGGACAGAGACACAGATACGCAGTATTTT. Its protein is CAINRDRDTDTQYF. The V gene is TRBV10-3, the J gene TRBJ2-3, with 7 bases matching TRBD1. The CDR3 runs to 14 residues. With V trimmed by 9 bases and J by 2 bases, 8 bases remained unmatched. CDR1 ENHRY and CDR2 SYGVKD come from the germline V gene.